What follows are 23 T cell receptor beta chains derived from one specimen sequenced in a study of cytomegalovirus exposure and HLA in healthy donors. The PCR used 60 Vbeta and 13 Jbeta primers. Libraries were prepared by immunoSEQ multiplex PCR; TCRdb keeps only in-frame clonotypes and omits some of them. There are 200,000 to 250,000 clones in the sample; 77% occur only once, and around 2.8% lies in the top ten. The sequencing input was PBMCs. Receptors originate from a woman aged 55-75 years in good health and CMV-seropositive.

The gene calls are TRBV4-1 and TRBJ1-5; D may be TRBD1 (5 bases). CDR3 size: 17 residues. From germline, CDR1 is MGHRA and CDR2 YSYEKL. Trimming took 3 bases from V and 1 from J, leaving 16 bases between them. The CDR3 DNA follows: TGCGCCAGCAGCCAGGGGAGGGGTGGGGGAAGCAATCAGCCCCAGCATTTT. Translating it yields CASSQGRGGGSNQPQHF.

This chain uses TRBV29-1 with TRBJ1-4, with no clear D. V gave up 5 bases and J gave up 6 bases, with 4 bases separating them. CDR1 is SQVTM and CDR2 is ANQGSEA in the germline V gene. CDR3 length: 10 amino acids. The CDR3 reads CSVSYEKLFF. The CDR3 nucleotides are TGCAGCGTTAGCTATGAAAAACTGTTTTTT. Full variable domain (missing parts from reference TRBV29-1 and TRBJ1-4): SAVISQKPSRDICQRGTSLTIQCQVDSQVTMMFWYRQQPGQSLTLIATANQGSEATYESGFVIDKFPISRPNLTFSTLTVSNMSPEDSSIYLCSVSYEKLFFGSGTQLSVL.

Note on this clone: A read error may produce the germline difference seen at one junction end. V is TRBV5-1 and J is TRBJ2-7; D is perhaps TRBD2 (5 bases). This CDR3 is built from 16 residues. Per germline, CDR1 SGHRS and CDR2 YFSETQ. In DNA, the CDR3 is TGCGCCAGCGGCTTGGCCAGCAGCGGAACTTCCTACGAGCAGTACTTC. Translating it yields CASGLASSGTSYEQYF.

Regarding this clone: The same CDR3 arises from other DNA sequences in this sample as well. The chain is built from TRBV5-1 and TRBJ2-2, with D maybe TRBD1 (6 bases). Germline-derived CDR1 and CDR2 are SGHRS and YFSETQ. The V end lost 3 bases, the J end lost 6 bases, and 9 bases lay between the germline ends. The CDR3 is made up of 13 amino acids. The CDR3 loop is CASSSQGAGELFF. The CDR3 coding sequence is TGCGCCAGCAGCTCACAGGGCGCCGGGGAGCTGTTTTTT.

CDR3 region: CASSRGQAGMETQYF. The DNA for the CDR3 is TGTGCCAGCAGTCGTGGACAGGCCGGCATGGAGACCCAGTACTTC. The V gene is TRBV11-2, the J gene TRBJ2-5, with 7 bases lining up with TRBD1. J lost 5 bases, V lost 6 bases, and 12 bases had no gene match. Per the germline V gene, CDR1 is SGHAT and CDR2 is FQNNGV. This CDR3 contains 15 residues. The whole variable domain, filled in from reference TRBV11-2 and TRBJ2-5, reads EAGVAQSPRYKIIEKRQSVAFWCNPISGHATLYWYQQILGQGPKLLIQFQNNGVVDDSQLPKDRFSAERLKGVDSTLKIQPAKLEDSAVYLCASSRGQAGMETQYFGPGTRLLVL.

This clone was seen a few times. CDR3 coding DNA: TGTGCCAGCAGCTCCATCCCAGCGGGGGGACTCCTGGAGCAGTACTTC. Translating it yields CASSSIPAGGLLEQYF. This chain uses TRBV9 with TRBJ2-7, with 9 bases aligning to TRBD2. The CDR3 is 16 amino acids. The germline CDR1 and CDR2 sequences are SGDLS and YYNGEE. V lost 4 bases to trimming and J lost 7 bases; unmatched junction nucleotides: 15.

This rearrangement joins TRBV28 to TRBJ1-6, with D perhaps TRBD1 (6 bases). The germline V and J ends were trimmed by 4 bases and 5 bases, with 15 bases remaining between them. Germline V gives CDR1 MDHEN, CDR2 SYDVKM. The CDR3 is 16 residues long. CDR3 sequence reads: CASSWAGTRNNSPLHF. In DNA, the CDR3 is TGTGCCAGCAGTTGGGCCGGGACAAGAAATAATTCACCCCTCCACTTT.

The chain is built from TRBV19 and TRBJ1-5; the match to TRBD1 covers 9 bases. V trimming: 4 bases; J trimming: 7 bases; junction bases outside the gene matches: 8. The CDR3 covers 15 residues. In germline, CDR1 is LNHDA, CDR2 SQIVND (reference sequence). This chain's CDR3 is CASSTPGTGRQPQHF. CDR3 in DNA: TGTGCCAGTAGTACTCCCGGGACAGGGAGACAGCCCCAGCATTTT. Combining the CDR3 with reference TRBV19 and TRBJ1-5 gives the whole variable domain DGGITQSPKYLFRKEGQNVTLSCEQNLNHDAMYWYRQDPGQGLRLIYYSQIVNDFQKGDIAEGYSVSREKKESFPLTVTSAQKNPTAFYLCASSTPGTGRQPQHFGDGTRLSIL.

This chain connects TRBV30 to TRBJ1-2; a possible D gene is TRBD1 (5 bases). Germline CDR1 is GTSNPN and CDR2 is SVGIG (reference sequence). V was trimmed by 0 bases and J by 0 bases, leaving 17 bases between them. This CDR3 is built from 17 residues. CDR3 region: CAWSVIGGALANYGYTF. CDR3 coding DNA: TGTGCCTGGAGTGTAATCGGTGGGGCCTTAGCTAACTATGGCTACACCTTC. Full variable domain (remainder filled in from reference TRBV30 and TRBJ1-2): SQTIHQWPATLVQPVGSPLSLECTVEGTSNPNLYWYRQAAGRGLQLLFYSVGIGQISSEVPQNLSASRPQDRQFILSSKKLLLSDSGFYLCAWSVIGGALANYGYTFGSGTRLTVV.

This clone was found once. The chain's CDR3 is CASIPPGQSTDTQYF. The CDR3 DNA reads as TGTGCCAGCATCCCGCCGGGACAAAGCACAGATACGCAGTATTTT. This chain joins TRBV6-5 and TRBJ2-3; D perhaps matches TRBD1 (6 bases). Per germline, CDR1 MNHEY and CDR2 SVGAGI. Trimming cost V 7 bases and J 0 bases, with 14 bases left between them. This CDR3 comprises 15 residues.

The J gene is TRBJ2-3, the V gene TRBV2; TRBD1 aligns across 7 bases. The ends lost 4 bases at V and 2 bases at J; junction bases unmatched: 3. The germline V gene encodes CDR1 SNHLY and CDR2 FYNNEI. The CDR3 runs to 14 residues. CDR3 loop: CASSVGGTTDTQYF. CDR3 in DNA: TGTGCCAGCAGTGTAGGGGGCACCACAGATACGCAGTATTTT.

The rearrangement uses TRBV18 and TRBJ2-7, with 9 bases identical to TRBD1. CDR1 and CDR2 from the germline V gene are KGHSH and LQKENI. The J segment lost 2 bases and the V segment lost 3 bases, leaving 5 bases of the junction unmatched. This CDR3 is built from 15 residues. The CDR3 DNA follows: TGTGCCAGCTCACCGGGACAGGGCCTAACCTACGAGCAGTACTTC. Protein: CASSPGQGLTYEQYF.

V usage is TRBV11-3 and J usage is TRBJ2-1; D gene uncertain. V lost 2 bases to trimming and J lost 10 bases, with 12 bases between them. The length of the CDR3 is 13 residues. Germline values: CDR1 SGHNT, CDR2 YENEEA. The CDR3 DNA reads TGTGCCAGCAGCTTATCCAATACGGTGGAGCAGTTCTTC. This codes for CASSLSNTVEQFF.

This clone was detected a few times. The V gene is TRBV5-1, the J gene TRBJ2-7, with 8 bases that match TRBD2. Per germline, CDR1 SGHRS and CDR2 YFSETQ. After removal of 0 bases from V and 2 bases from J, the junction contained 4 bases not matched to a gene. CDR3 length equals 15 residues. The CDR3 protein is CASSLVLAGTYEQYF. Written as DNA, the CDR3 is TGCGCCAGCAGCTTGGTATTAGCGGGGACCTACGAGCAGTACTTC.

The rearrangement joins TRBV5-1 to TRBJ2-5; 8 bases are a match to TRBD2. The CDR3 is 17 residues long. V was clipped by 5 bases and J by 5 bases; unmatched bases: 17. The germline CDR1 and CDR2 sequences are SGHRS and YFSETQ. CDR3 region: CASRSPGLGIREETQYF. The CDR3 DNA sequence: TGCGCCAGCAGATCTCCGGGACTAGGGATCCGGGAGGAGACCCAGTACTTC.

V and J are TRBV4-1 and TRBJ2-5, with TRBD2 matching 7 bases. Near its end, the DNA agrees better with TRBJ2-7, so the J call may be wrong. Looked up from germline, CDR1 is MGHRA and CDR2 is YSYEKL. The CDR3 loop spans 15 amino acids. DNA of the CDR3: TGCGCCAGCAGCCCTGTGGGAGGGACCTCCTACGAGCAGTACTTC. It encodes CASSPVGGTSYEQYF.

The CDR3 bases are TGCGCCAGCAGCCCGAAGGACAGGGCCCCGACCCAGGAGACCCAGTACTTC. Its protein is CASSPKDRAPTQETQYF. The chain combines TRBV5-1 with TRBJ2-5; TRBD1 matches 8 bases. This CDR3 spans 17 amino acids. Germline lookup yields CDR1 SGHRS and CDR2 YFSETQ. Trimming removed 4 bases from V and 5 bases from J; junction bases left unmatched: 16.

This clone was picked up a small number of times. J is TRBJ2-5 and V is TRBV6-6; 8 positions agree with TRBD2. From germline, CDR1 is MNHNY and CDR2 SVGAGI (reference sequence). This CDR3 region has 15 residues. V was pared by 5 bases and J by 5 bases, with 10 bases of the junction left unmatched. The CDR3 spells CASSTGPGGRETQYF. CDR3 in DNA: TGTGCCAGCAGTACAGGGCCGGGGGGGCGGGAGACCCAGTACTTC.

DNA for the CDR3: TGTGCCAGCAGCTTACTAGCGGGAATTTTCAGCTCCTACAATGAGCAGTTCTTC. Protein sequence: CASSLLAGIFSSYNEQFF. This chain joins TRBV11-2 and TRBJ2-1, with 9 bases lining up with TRBD2. CDR1 is SGHAT, CDR2 FQNNGV, per germline. V was pared by 2 bases and J by 0 bases, with 8 bases of the junction left unmatched. There are 18 residues in the CDR3.

This clone has more than one count but fewer than ten. The J gene is TRBJ1-2, the V gene TRBV19; possibly TRBD1 for D (5 bases). In germline, CDR1 is LNHDA, CDR2 SQIVND (reference sequence). The CDR3 extends over 13 amino acids. The V gene lost 3 bases and the J gene lost 4 bases, with 9 bases spanning the gap. CDR3 bases: TGTGCCAGTAGTATTAGCAGGGTCTATGGCTACACCTTC. Protein sequence: CASSISRVYGYTF. The variable domain in full, completed from reference TRBV19 and TRBJ1-2, reads DGGITQSPKYLFRKEGQNVTLSCEQNLNHDAMYWYRQDPGQGLRLIYYSQIVNDFQKGDIAEGYSVSREKKESFPLTVTSAQKNPTAFYLCASSISRVYGYTFGSGTRLTVV.

V usage is TRBV30 and J usage is TRBJ2-7; perhaps TRBD2 as D (7 bases). CDR1 and CDR2 from the germline V gene are GTSNPN and SVGIG (reference sequence). V shed 2 bases and J shed 0 bases, with 14 bases lying between them. The CDR3 has 15 amino acids. This CDR3 reads CAWSPGGSSSYEQYF. The CDR3 DNA reads as TGTGCCTGGAGTCCGGGGGGCTCGAGCTCCTACGAGCAGTACTTC.

The chain couples TRBV19 to TRBJ1-2, with D maybe TRBD1 (6 bases). Trimming stripped 5 bases from V and 3 bases from J, with 16 bases between. The CDR3 sequence is 15 residues long. Germline V gene data show CDR1 as LNHDA and CDR2 as SQIVND (reference sequence). CDR3 in DNA: TGTGCCAGTAGTCCACTCAACAGGGCTGACTATGGCTACACCTTC. This encodes CASSPLNRADYGYTF.

The V and J genes are TRBV5-1 and TRBJ1-5; D is ambiguous. There are 14 residues in the CDR3. Germline CDR1 is SGHRS and CDR2 is YFSETQ. V was shortened by 0 bases and J by 5 bases, with 9 bases between the two germline ends. In DNA form, the CDR3 reads TGCGCCAGCAGCTTGGGCGGAAACGATCAGCCCCAGCATTTT. Encoded protein: CASSLGGNDQPQHF.